This T cell receptor beta chain was captured by sequencing in a study of tumor and adjacent non-tumor tissue in lung cancer. Background on the study: Histology: 12 adenocarcinoma, a couple of squamous cell carcinoma, 1 small cell lung cancer. Study conclusions and caveats: Top 100 clones took a larger repertoire share in normal lung.

Three rounds of nested PCR, following a modified ARM-PCR protocol, produced the TCRbeta library. TCRdb ran MiXCR on the multiplex PCR reads and lists one entry per CDR3 protein. The table records over 100,000 distinct CDR3 sequences, roughly 77% of them present only once. The template was RNA from unsorted bulk tissue. This CDR3 has 14 residues. Germline V gene lookup returns CDR1 SGHAT and CDR2 FQDESV (reference sequence). Comments on this clonotype: As yet, its antigen is unknown. The conserved phenylalanine or tryptophan is not found at the CDR3 terminus, so this likely reflects a read error.

The chain links TRBV11-1 to TRBJ2-1, with D uncertain. The clonotype comes from a woman aged 60-75 years with non-small cell lung cancer. Sequencing was done on a sample of lung tumor tissue. CDR3 nucleotide sequence: TGCGCCAACAGCCGGGCAAGCTCCTACAATGAGCAGTTCTTA. It translates to CANSRASSYNEQFL.